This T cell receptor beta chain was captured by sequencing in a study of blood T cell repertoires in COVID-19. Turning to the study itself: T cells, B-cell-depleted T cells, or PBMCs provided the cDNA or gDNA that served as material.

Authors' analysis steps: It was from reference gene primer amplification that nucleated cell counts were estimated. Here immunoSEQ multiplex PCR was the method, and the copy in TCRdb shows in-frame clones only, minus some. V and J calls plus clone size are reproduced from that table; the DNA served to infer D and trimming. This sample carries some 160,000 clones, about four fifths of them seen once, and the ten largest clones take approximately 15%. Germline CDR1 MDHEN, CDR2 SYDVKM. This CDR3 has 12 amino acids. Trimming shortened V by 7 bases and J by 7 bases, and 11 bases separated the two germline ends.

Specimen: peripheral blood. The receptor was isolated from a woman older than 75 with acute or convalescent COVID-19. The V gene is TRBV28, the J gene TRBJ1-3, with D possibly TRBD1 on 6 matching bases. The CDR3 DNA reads TGTGCCAGCAAGACAGGCGCTAACACCATATATTTT. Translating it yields CASKTGANTIYF.